What follows are 21 T cell receptor beta chains derived from one specimen sequenced in a study of T cell responses to AZD1222 COVID-19 vaccine. Data came from immunoSEQ multiplex PCR; TCRdb stores just in-frame clones and leaves some out. The data show 150,000 to 200,000 clones, around 88% seen once. Sequencing was performed on peripheral blood, taken 28 days after the second AZD1222 dose. These receptors all come from an adult who received the AZD1222 COVID-19 vaccine.

The chain uses TRBV7-9 and TRBJ2-3, with TRBD2 matching 9 bases. This CDR3 has 16 residues. Per the germline V gene, CDR1 is SEHNR and CDR2 is FQNEAQ (reference sequence). V lost 1 base, J lost 5 bases, and 7 bases stayed unmatched. CDR3 sequence (DNA): TGTGCCAGCAGCTTAGATGGCGGGGGGGCAGAAGATACGCAGTATTTT. The encoded protein is CASSLDGGGAEDTQYF. The whole variable domain, filled in from reference TRBV7-9 and TRBJ2-3, reads DTGVSQNPRHKITKRGQNVTFRCDPISEHNRLYWYRQTLGQGPEFLTYFQNEAQLEKSRLLSDRFSAERPKGSFSTLEIQRTEQGDSAMYLCASSLDGGGAEDTQYFGPGTRLTVL.

This chain joins TRBV19 and TRBJ1-6, with 9 bases fitting TRBD1. J lost 9 bases, V lost 3 bases, and 6 bases had no gene match. CDR1 LNHDA and CDR2 SQIVND come from the germline V gene (reference sequence). The CDR3 covers 15 residues. CDR3 in amino acids: CASSIGDRVSSPLHF. In DNA, the CDR3 is TGTGCCAGTAGTATCGGGGACAGGGTCTCTTCACCCCTCCACTTT.

The genes are TRBV27 and TRBJ2-3; TRBD2 aligns across 14 bases. The CDR3 is made up of 17 amino acids. The junction had 3 bases not matched to a gene; V was cut back by 4 bases and J by 0 bases. CDR1 MNHEY and CDR2 SMNVEV come from the germline V gene (reference sequence). The CDR3 DNA reads as TGTGCCAGCAGTTGGACTAGCGGGGGGTCTAGCACAGATACGCAGTATTTT. It is translated as CASSWTSGGSSTDTQYF.

V gene TRBV3-1 (or the pseudogene TRBV3-2) combines with J gene TRBJ1-3; 9 nucleotides agree with TRBD1. Germline trimming cut 1 base from V and 6 bases from J; bases unmatched to any gene: 7. This CDR3 contains 16 residues. The germline CDR1 and CDR2 sequences are LGHDT and YNNKEL (reference sequence). CDR3 in DNA: TGTGCCAGCAGCCAAGGCCCGGGACAGGGACAAAACACCATATATTTT. Translated, it gives CASSQGPGQGQNTIYF.

This clone was found a few times. The rearrangement uses TRBV6-4 and TRBJ2-4, with D perhaps being TRBD1 or TRBD2 (6 bases each). The germline V and J ends were trimmed by 0 bases and 9 bases, with 12 bases remaining between them. Germline values: CDR1 MRHNA, CDR2 SNTAGT. This CDR3 has 14 amino acids. The chain's CDR3 is CASSDSWGAGIQYF. Written as DNA, the CDR3 is TGTGCCAGCAGTGACTCGTGGGGGGCTGGCATTCAGTACTTC.

The chain couples TRBV6-5 to TRBJ1-5; 7 bases line up with TRBD1. CDR1 is MNHEY, CDR2 SVGAGI, per germline. The CDR3 length is 14 residues. Germline trimming cut 6 bases from V and 1 base from J; bases unmatched to any gene: 3. The DNA for the CDR3 is TGTGCCAGCAGAACACAGGGGAGCAATCAGCCCCAGCATTTT. Translation: CASRTQGSNQPQHF.

About this clone: The junction departs from germline at one end; a sequencing error may be responsible. This chain connects TRBV30 to TRBJ1-5; D is uncertain. The CDR3 is 13 amino acids. Germline loops: CDR1 GTSNPN, CDR2 SVGIG (reference sequence). The CDR3 here is CAWSDSQNPPQHF. CDR3 bases: TGTGCCTGGAGTGACAGCCAAAATCCGCCCCAGCATTTT. Full variable domain (outside the CDR3, taken from reference TRBV30 and TRBJ1-5): SQTIHQWPATLVQPVGSPLSLECTVEGTSNPNLYWYRQAAGRGLQLLFYSVGIGQISSEVPQNLSASRPQDRQFILSSKKLLLSDSGFYLCAWSDSQNPPQHFGDGTRLSIL.

The J gene is TRBJ1-6, the V gene TRBV9; possible D gene TRBD1, 5 bases. The V end was cut by 3 bases, the J end by 7 bases, with 14 bases between. The CDR3 sequence is 15 residues long. Germline CDR1 is SGDLS and CDR2 is YYNGEE. In DNA, the CDR3 is TGTGCCAGCAGCGAGGCGGGGGGGTGGAATTCACCCCTCCACTTT. Residues: CASSEAGGWNSPLHF.

The rearrangement joins TRBV6-2 or TRBV6-3 to TRBJ1-5, with TRBD1 as a possible D gene (6 bases). The CDR3 is made up of 15 amino acids. V dropped 0 bases and J dropped 3 bases, with 9 bases sitting between them. Germline lookup yields CDR1 MNHEY and CDR2 SVGEGT. The CDR3 loop is CASSYSGGPNQPQHF. CDR3 DNA: TGTGCCAGCAGTTACTCGGGGGGCCCCAATCAGCCCCAGCATTTT.

This clone appeared once. The chain recombines TRBV6-1 with TRBJ2-7; 12 bases are a match to TRBD1. The V gene end was trimmed by 8 bases and the J gene end by 5 bases; junction bases not matched to a gene: 7. Germline CDR1 MNHNS, CDR2 SASEGT. The CDR3 is 14 amino acids. The DNA for the CDR3 is TGTGCCAGCGGAGGGGGACAGGGGGCTCACGAGCAGTACTTC. The encoded protein is CASGGGQGAHEQYF.

This rearrangement joins TRBV9 to TRBJ1-2; D unclear. The V and J ends lost 0 bases and 8 bases respectively, with 8 bases between them. This CDR3 is built from 12 residues. CDR1 and CDR2 from the germline V gene are SGDLS and YYNGEE. The CDR3 sequence: CASSVGFGGYTF. CDR3 DNA: TGTGCCAGCAGCGTAGGATTCGGGGGCTACACCTTC.

This clone was picked up a small number of times. The gene calls are TRBV6-5 and TRBJ2-1; TRBD1 might be the D (6 bases). V was pared by 5 bases and J by 2 bases, with 13 bases between. The CDR3 is made up of 15 amino acids. The V gene's germline CDR1 is MNHEY and CDR2 SVGAGI. The CDR3: CASSTRGLTYNEQFF. The CDR3 DNA reads as TGTGCCAGCAGTACTAGGGGGTTGACCTACAATGAGCAGTTCTTC.

This rearrangement joins TRBV10-3 to TRBJ2-7; 11 positions match TRBD1. Germline V CDR1 and CDR2: ENHRY, SYGVKD. V dropped 10 bases and J dropped 6; count of bases not matched to a gene: 14. The CDR3 is made up of 15 amino acids. The CDR3 sequence is CATLDPGQGDSEQYF. The CDR3 coding sequence is TGTGCCACCCTTGACCCGGGACAGGGGGATTCCGAGCAGTACTTC.

The chain couples TRBV6-1 to TRBJ1-1; D unresolved. In germline, CDR1 is MNHNS, CDR2 SASEGT. The germline V and J ends were trimmed by 0 bases and 11 bases, with 13 bases remaining between them. The CDR3 runs 13 residues. CDR3 sequence (DNA): TGTGCCAGCAGTGAAGCGCTTCGGACTAGGGCTTTCTTT. Encoded protein: CASSEALRTRAFF.

This chain joins TRBV3-1 (or the pseudogene TRBV3-2) and TRBJ2-1, with 9 bases aligning to TRBD2. Germline V lookup: CDR1 LGHDT, CDR2 YNNKEL (reference sequence). V shed 0 bases, J shed 8 bases, and the junction held 8 bases outside the gene matches. CDR3 size: 16 residues. CDR3 amino acids: CASSQDASGAPDEQFF. The DNA for the CDR3 is TGTGCCAGCAGCCAAGATGCTAGCGGGGCCCCCGATGAGCAGTTCTTC.

This rearrangement joins TRBV3-1 (or the pseudogene TRBV3-2) to TRBJ2-5; a possible D gene is TRBD2 (5 bases). With 1 base removed from V and 1 base from J, the gap between germline ends came to 10 bases. Germline values: CDR1 LGHDT, CDR2 YNNKEL (reference sequence). The CDR3 has 15 residues. CDR3 DNA sequence: TGTGCCAGCAGCCAAGGAGCGGTGCCCCAAGAGACCCAGTACTTC. It is translated as CASSQGAVPQETQYF.

This rearrangement joins TRBV16 to TRBJ2-3; D possibly corresponds to TRBD2 (5 bases). Trimming stripped 2 bases from V and 4 bases from J, with 7 bases between. The germline V gene has CDR1 KGHSY and CDR2 FQNENV. The CDR3 length is 13 residues. Written as DNA, the CDR3 is TGTGCCAGCAGCCAAGGAGGCCCAGATACGCAGTATTTT. Protein product: CASSQGGPDTQYF.

This clone was recorded a few times. The chain has TRBV3-1 (or the pseudogene TRBV3-2) and TRBJ1-2; weak D call: TRBD1 (6 bases). From germline, CDR1 is LGHDT and CDR2 YNNKEL (reference sequence). The CDR3 contains 14 residues. V lost 0 bases and J lost 6, with 11 bases in between. CDR3 region: CASSQETGRHGYTF. The CDR3 nucleotides are TGTGCCAGCAGCCAAGAAACAGGGAGACATGGCTACACCTTC.

The V and J genes are TRBV5-1 and TRBJ2-7; weak D call: TRBD2 (6 bases). V dropped 4 bases and J dropped 0 bases, with 14 bases sitting between them. Germline values: CDR1 SGHRS, CDR2 YFSETQ. This CDR3 comprises 15 residues. The CDR3 DNA follows: TGCGCCAGCAGCGCCCTGGGAGGCTACTCCTACGAGCAGTACTTC. Protein sequence: CASSALGGYSYEQYF.

The V and J genes are TRBV2 and TRBJ2-1, with a possible D match to TRBD2 (5 bases). V lost 4 bases to trimming and J lost 0 bases, with 16 bases between them. Germline assignment: CDR1 SNHLY and CDR2 FYNNEI. The CDR3 spans 17 residues. The CDR3 DNA is TGTGCCAGCAGTGTTCCCCCCGGAGGTAGCTCCTACAATGAGCAGTTCTTC. Its protein product is CASSVPPGGSSYNEQFF.

V usage is TRBV30 and J usage is TRBJ1-6; maybe TRBD1 (5 bases). Germline V gives CDR1 GTSNPN, CDR2 SVGIG (reference sequence). The V end lost 0 bases, the J end lost 8 bases, and 17 bases lay between the germline ends. The CDR3 consists of 16 residues. The CDR3 sequence is CAWSVIGASHYSPLHF. The CDR3 coding sequence is TGTGCCTGGAGTGTAATCGGGGCATCCCATTATTCACCCCTCCACTTT.